A single sample is the source of the 6 T cell receptor beta chains below, sequenced in a study of shared clonotypes between healthy human individuals. The repertoire was sequenced with immunoSEQ multiplex PCR; TCRdb's copy has only in-frame clones and lacks some. The repertoire holds a few million clones, with over 85% as singletons. Input material: naive CD4+ T cells from PBMCs. Subset denoted: CD45RA+ positively selected. The receptors were sampled from a man younger than 30 in good health. Some clones in this sample may be carry-over from other donors' samples.

The chain joins TRBV6-1 to TRBJ1-1; D uncertain. The CDR3 loop spans 13 amino acids. V lost 5 bases, J lost 4 bases, and 11 bases lay in between. The germline gives CDR1 MNHNS, CDR2 SASEGT. CDR3 in amino acids: CASSTPSGTEAFF. The CDR3, as DNA: TGTGCCAGCAGTACACCGTCGGGCACTGAAGCTTTCTTT.

This clone was seen once. The chain is built from TRBV25-1 and TRBJ2-3; D is perhaps TRBD2 (5 bases). Germline CDR1 is MGHDK and CDR2 is SYGVNS. The germline V and J ends were trimmed by 8 bases and 1 base, with 13 bases remaining between them. The CDR3 length is 14 residues. The CDR3 bases are TGTGCCAGCGTCAGGAGGCGACGCACAGATACGCAGTATTTT. As protein: CASVRRRRTDTQYF.

The gene calls are TRBV5-4 and TRBJ1-3; no reliable D call. The CDR3 runs 15 residues. Per germline, CDR1 SGHNT and CDR2 YYREEE (reference sequence). V lost 0 bases to trimming and J lost 0 bases, with 7 bases between them. The CDR3 region is CASSLATGSGNTIYF. CDR3 DNA: TGTGCCAGCAGCTTGGCCACCGGCTCTGGAAACACCATATATTTT.

CDR3 DNA: TGTGCCAGCAGCTTCGGGAGCACAGATACGCAGTATTTT. It is translated as CASSFGSTDTQYF. The gene calls are TRBV5-5 and TRBJ2-3; D not resolved. The V gene's germline CDR1 is SGHKS and CDR2 YYEKEE (reference sequence). Trimming stripped 2 bases from V and 0 bases from J, with 4 bases between. CDR3 length: 13 amino acids.

The chain couples TRBV23-1 to TRBJ2-2, with D possibly being TRBD1 (5 bases). Being an ORF, TRBV23-1 has a function that is uncertain. The CDR3 is 16 amino acids. V was cut by 4 bases and J by 5 bases, with 17 bases left in between. The CDR3 loop is CASSPQGRVWTGELFF. The CDR3 region has the DNA TGCGCCAGCAGTCCGCAGGGCAGGGTATGGACCGGGGAGCTGTTTTTT.

The V call is TRBV2, the J call TRBJ1-2; TRBD1 matches at 7 bases. This CDR3 is built from 13 residues. CDR1 and CDR2 from the germline V gene are SNHLY and FYNNEI. Germline trimming cut 5 bases from V and 5 bases from J; bases unmatched to any gene: 5. CDR3 amino acids: CASSRQGPYGYTF. The CDR3, as DNA: TGTGCCAGCAGTCGACAGGGCCCTTATGGCTACACCTTC.